Listed below are T cell receptor beta chains from one sample, sequenced in a study of response to subunit inactivated influenza vaccine. TCRdb used MiXCR to reprocess the RT-PCR reads, holding one entry per CDR3 protein. The sample lists approximately 490,000 distinct CDR3 sequences; around 7.7% were seen once. This material consisted of PBMCs from blood, taken approximately 25 months after vaccination. These receptors were collected from a man aged 50-75 years who received an inactivated influenza vaccine. Each CDR3 is given with its conserved first and last residue. The D gene is left open where the match is weak. Size is omitted from some rows. Given values are once, few, many or a class for expanded clones.

v_gene	j_gene	len	d_gene	abundance	CDR3aa	CDR3nt
TRBV5-1	TRBJ2-5	16	TRBD2	-	CASSFGTSGPQETQYF	TGCGCCAGCAGCTTTGGGACTAGCGGGCCCCAAGAGACCCAGTACTTC
TRBV29-1	TRBJ1-3	14	TRBD1	few	CSVAARGPGNTIYF	TGCAGCGTAGCCGCCAGGGGGCCTGGAAACACCATATATTTT
TRBV4-2	TRBJ2-7	15	TRBD1	-	CASSAGDRKSYEQYF	TGTGCCAGCAGCGCCGGGGACAGAAAATCCTACGAGCAGTACTTC
TRBV21-1	TRBJ2-7	15	-	many	CASRGNGRASDEQYF	TGTGCCAGCAGAGGAAACGGACGGGCGAGCGACGAGCAGTACTTC
TRBV7-8	TRBJ1-2	13	TRBD1	many	CASSLDRGGGYTF	TGTGCCAGCAGCTTAGACAGGGGAGGTGGCTACACCTTC
TRBV20-1	TRBJ2-3	15	TRBD1	-	CSAKTGGLSTDTQYF	TGCAGTGCCAAGACAGGGGGATTAAGCACAGATACGCAGTATTTT
TRBV7-2	TRBJ2-5	16	TRBD2	-	CASSLAVAGGMETQYF	TGTGCCAGCAGCTTAGCGGTAGCGGGGGGGATGGAGACCCAGTACTTC
TRBV5-4	TRBJ2-2	16	TRBD1	-	CASRSARTGGTGELFF	TGTGCCAGCAGAAGCGCCCGGACAGGGGGGACCGGGGAGCTGTTTTTT
TRBV5-1	TRBJ2-3	15	-	few	CASSLSRATGDTQYF	TGCGCCAGCAGCTTGTCGCGGGCGACAGGAGATACGCAGTATTTT
TRBV20-1	TRBJ1-1	13	TRBD1	-	CSARDRKNTEAFF	TGCAGTGCAAGGGACAGGAAGAACACTGAAGCTTTCTTT
TRBV3-1	TRBJ1-1	13	-	-	CASQVGEKTEAFF	TGTGCCAGTCAGGTTGGGGAGAAAACTGAAGCTTTCTTT
TRBV7-9	TRBJ1-4	12	-	-	CAVKGGNEKLFF	TGTGCCGTCAAGGGCGGGAATGAAAAACTGTTTTTT
TRBV7-9	TRBJ2-1	14	-	many	CASSLAQSWGEQFF	TGTGCCAGCAGCTTAGCGCAATCTTGGGGTGAGCAGTTCTTC
TRBV7-2	TRBJ1-2	14	-	few	CASILGRGAGGYTF	TGTGCCAGCATCCTTGGTCGGGGGGCAGGTGGCTACACCTTC
TRBV7-3	TRBJ2-1	15	TRBD2	-	CASSLGGSKYNEQFF	TGTGCCAGCAGCTTAGGCGGGAGTAAGTACAATGAGCAGTTCTTC
TRBV7-7	TRBJ2-7	13	-	few	CASSLEFSYEQYF	TGTGCTAGCAGCTTAGAGTTCTCCTACGAGCAGTACTTC
TRBV7-2	TRBJ2-7	17	TRBD2	few	CASSPGLAGGLSYEQYF	TGTGCCAGCAGCCCCGGACTAGCGGGGGGGCTCTCCTACGAGCAGTACTTC
TRBV28	TRBJ1-2	13	-	few	CASSLSPWRGYTF	TGTGCCAGCAGTTTGTCTCCCTGGAGGGGCTACACCTTC